Shown below are 24 T cell receptor beta chains from a single sample sequenced in a study of T cell repertoires in cytomegalovirus infection (dated 2019 in TCRdb). The run used an Illumina HiSeq 1500. TCRdb reanalyzed the raw reads on its own, using fastp at Q25 for trimming and MiXCR for clone calling, and kept in-frame beta chains. Identical CDR3 proteins give one entry, which carries the most common genes and DNA. The sample profile shows about 190,000 distinct CDR3 sequences; over 25% of them were found once. The ten largest clonotypes hold roughly 31% of the sample. Sequencing was performed on PBMCs. These receptors came from a human donor in good health (CMV status not recorded). Some clones in this sample may be carry-over from other donors' samples.

This clonotype was detected a few times. This chain connects TRBV5-6 to TRBJ2-3, with D maybe TRBD1 (6 bases). The CDR3 length is 16 residues. CDR1 SGHDT and CDR2 YYEEEE come from the germline V gene. Trimming took 0 bases from V and 3 from J, leaving 14 bases between them. The CDR3 is CASSLGGGGGTDTQYF. CDR3 nucleotides: TGTGCCAGCAGCTTGGGGGGTGGGGGCGGGACAGATACGCAGTATTTT.

In this sample, this clonotype turned up many times. This rearrangement joins TRBV7-2 to TRBJ2-7, with a weak D call TRBD1 (6 bases). V lost 8 bases and J lost 5, with 10 bases in between. The CDR3 is 11 residues long. Germline CDR1 and CDR2: SGHTA and FQGNSA. CDR3 DNA sequence: TGTGCCAGCGGACAGATCCACGAGCAGTACTTC. Its translation is CASGQIHEQYF.

The rearrangement joins TRBV2 to TRBJ2-2; 7 nucleotides agree with TRBD2. The CDR3 length is 13 residues. CDR1 and CDR2 (germline): SNHLY, FYNNEI. V lost 4 bases and J lost 6; bases outside the gene matches: 2. The CDR3 DNA sequence: TGTGCCAGCAGTGGTCGGGGGGCCGGGGAGCTGTTTTTT. Its protein product is CASSGRGAGELFF.

The table lists this clonotype with a few counts. The rearrangement uses TRBV20-1 and TRBJ2-5; 7 positions agree with TRBD1. The CDR3 spans 14 residues. V shed 6 bases, J shed 3 bases, and the junction held 10 bases outside the gene matches. CDR1 DFQATT and CDR2 SNEGSKA come from the germline V gene (reference sequence). The CDR3 nucleotides are TGCAGTGCCCCAGACAGGGAGAAGGAAGAGACCCAGTACTTC. Translation: CSAPDREKEETQYF.

A few counts support this clonotype. This chain connects TRBV29-1 to TRBJ2-3; 8 bases map to TRBD1. V gave up 7 bases and J gave up 1 base; unmatched junction bases: 7. Germline CDR1 and CDR2: SQVTM and ANQGSEA. The CDR3 spans 14 residues. The CDR3 sequence: CSAKTGVRTDTQYF. The CDR3 DNA is TGCAGCGCAAAGACAGGGGTTCGCACAGATACGCAGTATTTT.

The chain recombines TRBV30 with TRBJ2-3; D perhaps matches TRBD2 (5 bases). Germline lookup yields CDR1 GTSNPN and CDR2 SVGIG (reference sequence). This CDR3 contains 10 residues. V gave up 5 bases and J gave up 8 bases, with 8 bases separating them. CDR3 region: CAWSEGTQYF. CDR3 in DNA: TGTGCCTGGTCCGAGGGTACGCAGTATTTT. Filled out from reference TRBV30 and TRBJ2-3, the complete variable domain reads SQTIHQWPATLVQPVGSPLSLECTVEGTSNPNLYWYRQAAGRGLQLLFYSVGIGQISSEVPQNLSASRPQDRQFILSSKKLLLSDSGFYLCAWSEGTQYFGPGTRLTVL.

The V call is TRBV6-5, the J call TRBJ1-2, with no clear D. In germline, CDR1 is MNHEY, CDR2 SVGAGI. The CDR3 has 14 residues. The ends were cut back, 0 bases at V and 7 bases at J, with 12 bases in the middle. The chain's CDR3 is CASSYSIQSSGYTF. The CDR3 DNA reads TGTGCCAGCAGTTACTCAATACAAAGCTCTGGCTACACCTTC.

This clonotype was seen more than once but under ten times. The rearrangement links TRBV6-6 to TRBJ2-5; D is possibly TRBD2 (6 bases). Germline-derived CDR1 and CDR2 are MNHNY and SVGAGI (reference sequence). This CDR3 spans 13 amino acids. The V end lost 6 bases, the J end lost 4 bases, and 12 bases lay between the germline ends. CDR3 nucleotides: TGTGCCAGCAGGACTAGTGGGGGAGAGACCCAGTACTTC. Amino acid sequence: CASRTSGGETQYF.

This clonotype has a handful of counts. The J gene is TRBJ2-3, the V gene TRBV20-1; tentative D call: TRBD2 (7 bases). The CDR3 is 13 amino acids. Trimming pared 5 bases from V and 5 bases from J, leaving 14 bases between. Germline CDR1 reads DFQATT; CDR2 reads SNEGSKA (reference sequence). The DNA of the CDR3 is TGCAGTGCTCCAAGGGGGGGCCTAGATACGCAGTATTTT. The encoded protein is CSAPRGGLDTQYF.

This clonotype was found many times. This chain joins TRBV2 and TRBJ1-5; D gene ambiguous. CDR1 is SNHLY and CDR2 is FYNNEI in the germline V gene. Between the trimmed V and J ends, which lost 8 bases and 3 bases, there was a span of 14 bases. The CDR3 length is 14 residues. CDR3 region: CASRYNSFNQPQHF. CDR3 DNA sequence: TGTGCCAGCCGGTACAACTCTTTCAATCAGCCCCAGCATTTT.

The chain links TRBV7-6 to TRBJ2-2; 9 positions match TRBD1. The CDR3 loop spans 18 amino acids. Per the germline V gene, CDR1 is SGHVS and CDR2 is FNYEAQ. Trimming took 5 bases from V and 3 from J; bases not matched to a gene: 13. The CDR3 protein is CASSRTTGTGIDTGELFF. CDR3 sequence (DNA): TGTGCCAGCAGCCGAACAACCGGGACAGGGATCGACACCGGGGAGCTGTTTTTT.

This clonotype came up a few times. The J gene is TRBJ1-2, the V gene TRBV29-1; D is possibly TRBD1 (6 bases). Trimming removed 8 bases from V and 3 bases from J, with 16 bases in between. This CDR3 has 13 residues. CDR1 SQVTM and CDR2 ANQGSEA come from the germline V gene. The CDR3 DNA reads TGCAGCTCGTGGACCTGGACAGACTATGGCTACACCTTC. Its protein is CSSWTWTDYGYTF.

The gene calls are TRBV10-3 and TRBJ1-2, with 7 bases that match TRBD1. The length of the CDR3 is 13 residues. CDR1 is ENHRY and CDR2 is SYGVKD in the germline V gene. V shed 9 bases, J shed 3 bases, and the junction held 7 bases outside the gene matches. Written as DNA, the CDR3 is TGTGCCATGGCTCCTGGACAGGACTATGGCTACACCTTC. This translates into CAMAPGQDYGYTF.

This clonotype occurred a few times. The chain links TRBV29-1 to TRBJ1-1; D is possibly TRBD1 (5 bases). CDR1 and CDR2 from the germline V gene are SQVTM and ANQGSEA. Trimming took 7 bases from V and 3 from J, leaving 12 bases between them. The CDR3 consists of 12 residues. The CDR3 DNA is TGCAGCGGGGGTGGGGGGGACACTGAAGCTTTCTTT. It specifies CSGGGGDTEAFF.

The count of this clonotype is one. CDR3 coding DNA: TGTGCCAGCAGGCCATACCTGAACACTGAAGCTTTCTTT. Its protein is CASRPYLNTEAFF. The chain is built from TRBV2 and TRBJ1-1; D uncertain. The CDR3 has 13 amino acids. Germline CDR1 SNHLY, CDR2 FYNNEI. Between the trimmed V and J ends, which lost 6 bases and 0 bases, there was a span of 8 bases.

This rearrangement joins TRBV2 to TRBJ2-1; the D is unclear. Germline CDR1 reads SNHLY; CDR2 reads FYNNEI. This CDR3 has 17 amino acids. Trimming removed 6 bases from V and 8 bases from J, with 26 bases in between. As DNA, the CDR3 is TGTGCCAGCAGCCCTGGTCGGGCCAGAAGAGTACACGATGAGCAGTTCTTC. Residues: CASSPGRARRVHDEQFF. The entire variable domain, with the rest obtained from reference TRBV2 and TRBJ2-1, is as follows: EPEVTQTPSHQVTQMGQEVILRCVPISNHLYFYWYRQILGQKVEFLVSFYNNEISEKSEIFDDQFSVERPDGSNFTLKIRSTKLEDSAMYFCASSPGRARRVHDEQFFGPGTRLTVL.

This clonotype was observed many times. The genes are TRBV7-8 and TRBJ2-3; weak D call: TRBD2 (5 bases). Germline CDR1 SGHVS, CDR2 FQNEAQ. The CDR3 runs to 16 residues. Trimming left V 5 bases short and J 6 bases short, with 21 bases between. The CDR3 bases are TGTGCCAGCAGCCCCCCCCTAGCTGGGAAAGGGGATACGCAGTATTTT. Translation: CASSPPLAGKGDTQYF.

With regard to this clonotype: The junction and the germline gene differ at one end; a read error may be behind it. This chain uses TRBV4-1 with TRBJ2-6; a possible D gene is TRBD1 (5 bases). The germline V gene encodes CDR1 MGHRA and CDR2 YSYEKL. The CDR3 has 15 residues. The CDR3 loop reads CASSQGESGANVQTF. CDR3 sequence (DNA): TGTGCCAGCAGCCAAGGAGAGTCTGGGGCCAACGTCCAGACTTTC.

Concerning this clonotype: Sequence at one end of the junction differs from germline and may be a read error. This rearrangement joins TRBV4-1 to TRBJ2-4; D unclear. The CDR3 extends over 14 amino acids. Germline V gene lookup returns CDR1 MGHRA and CDR2 YSYEKL. CDR3 in amino acids: CASSQEELENIQYF. The CDR3 DNA follows: TGTGCCAGCAGCCAAGAGGAGTTGGAAAACATTCAGTACTTC.

The chain combines TRBV29-1 with TRBJ1-1; no firm D call. Germline-derived CDR1 and CDR2 are SQVTM and ANQGSEA. V lost 0 bases, J lost 6 bases, and 11 bases lay in between. The CDR3 totals 13 residues. CDR3 nucleotide sequence: TGCAGCGTTGAAGATTCCCCGGATGCTGAAGCTTTCTTT. Translating gives CSVEDSPDAEAFF.

The sample holds a few counts of this clonotype. In DNA, the CDR3 is TGTGCCAGCAGCTTAACGGGGGCCAGGGAAGGAAACTATGGCTACACCTTC. It translates to CASSLTGAREGNYGYTF. V gene TRBV7-3 combines with J gene TRBJ1-2; a possible D gene is TRBD1 (6 bases). The length of the CDR3 is 17 residues. Trimming took 0 bases from V and 2 from J, leaving 16 bases between them. From germline, CDR1 is SGHTA and CDR2 FQGTGA.

This clonotype was picked up a small number of times. The V call is TRBV29-1, the J call TRBJ1-5, with TRBD1 as a possible D gene (5 bases). Trimming pared 3 bases from V and 2 bases from J, leaving 8 bases between. The CDR3 contains 13 residues. Germline CDR1 and CDR2: SQVTM and ANQGSEA. The CDR3 bases are TGCAGCGTTGATACGGGACGCAATCAGCCCCAGCATTTT. It encodes CSVDTGRNQPQHF. Variable domain in full (rest from reference TRBV29-1 and TRBJ1-5): SAVISQKPSRDICQRGTSLTIQCQVDSQVTMMFWYRQQPGQSLTLIATANQGSEATYESGFVIDKFPISRPNLTFSTLTVSNMSPEDSSIYLCSVDTGRNQPQHFGDGTRLSIL.

V is TRBV29-1 and J is TRBJ1-3, with no clear D. The CDR3 has 12 amino acids. V lost 4 bases, J lost 2 bases, and 6 bases lay in between. Germline values: CDR1 SQVTM, CDR2 ANQGSEA. CDR3 in amino acids: CSVVGAGNTIYF. The CDR3 DNA follows: TGCAGCGTTGTTGGGGCTGGAAACACCATATATTTT. Variable domain in full (rest from reference TRBV29-1 and TRBJ1-3): SAVISQKPSRDICQRGTSLTIQCQVDSQVTMMFWYRQQPGQSLTLIATANQGSEATYESGFVIDKFPISRPNLTFSTLTVSNMSPEDSSIYLCSVVGAGNTIYFGEGSWLTVV.

The V call is TRBV6-5, the J call TRBJ2-7; D may be TRBD1 or TRBD2 (5 bases each). V was shortened by 2 bases and J by 7 bases, with 18 bases between the two germline ends. This CDR3 region has 15 residues. In germline, CDR1 is MNHEY, CDR2 SVGAGI. The CDR3 DNA reads as TGTGCCAGCAGTTACGAGGGACCGCGTTTGGAGGAGCAGTACTTC. The encoded protein is CASSYEGPRLEEQYF.